This TCR beta chain comes out of a study of T cell responses to AZD1222 COVID-19 vaccine. Study as a whole: Pooled together were second doses at about 4 or about 12 weeks. Findings and caveats of the study: Among AZD1222 vaccinees, only 5 to 7 were seropositive at baseline. Within unmutated variant regions lay the reported targets of nearly half of spike-specific TCRs.

Here immunoSEQ multiplex PCR was the method, and the copy in TCRdb shows in-frame clones only, minus some. The sample gives about 90,000 clones, around 90% of which show up once; roughly 16% is in the top ten. To note about this clone: The antigen is undetermined.

This CDR3 has 15 amino acids. V lost 3 bases and J lost 2, with 14 bases in between. Germline V gene data show CDR1 as DFQATT and CDR2 as SNEGSKA (reference sequence). This chain connects TRBV20-1 to TRBJ1-5; D perhaps matches TRBD1 (5 bases). The sequence came from an adult in good health. Sequences were derived from peripheral blood, sampled on day 0 of AZD1222 vaccination. Here the CDR3 reads CSASAGSARNQPQHF. CDR3 in DNA: TGCAGTGCTAGTGCAGGGTCGGCTCGCAATCAGCCCCAGCATTTT.